This T cell receptor (beta chain) was observed in a study of metastatic and nonmetastatic thyroid tumors. About the research overall: The authors compared repertoires across blood and tumor or nodule tissue from malignant and benign thyroid patients.

Of note for this clone: The junction does not match germline at one end; this may be a read error.

All patients reached thyroid surgery having received no treatment beforehand. TCRdb re-analyzed the PCR reads through MiXCR. This table has about 34,000 clones, roughly 15% appearing once. The TCR comes from a female donor with papillary thyroid cancer or a benign thyroid nodule (not recorded which). Some clones in this sample may be carry-over from other donors' samples. The specimen was blood.

The CDR3 spells CANSLSGTTGELFF. In DNA, the CDR3 is TGTGCCAACAGCCTCAGCGGGACAACCGGGGAGCTGTTTTTT. The rearrangement links TRBV11-2 to TRBJ2-2; perhaps TRBD2 as D (7 bases). Per germline, CDR1 SGHAT and CDR2 FQNNGV. The CDR3 totals 14 residues. Based on the CDR3 plus reference TRBV11-2 and TRBJ2-2, the full variable domain is EAGVAQSPRYKIIEKRQSVAFWCNPISGHATLYWYQQILGQGPKLLIQFQNNGVVDDSQLPKDRFSAERLKGVDSTLKIQPAKLEDSAVYLCANSLSGTTGELFFGEGSRLTVL.